Reported below is one TCR beta chain. Only in-frame clones appear in the TCRdb table, and some are missing; sequencing was by immunoSEQ multiplex PCR. The table has approximately 190,000 clones, about 86% seen once. The data stem from a study of blood T cell repertoires in COVID-19. This CDR3 spans 18 amino acids. The junction had 10 bases not matched to a gene; V was cut back by 0 bases and J by 2 bases. Germline CDR1 reads MNHEY; CDR2 reads SMNVEV (reference sequence). This chain links TRBV27 with TRBJ2-3; 8 bases align to TRBD2. The sequenced material came from peripheral blood. The receptor comes from a man aged 25 to 45 with active or convalescent COVID-19. DNA of the CDR3: TGTGCCAGCAGTTTATCTGGTGCCGGGAGGGCCTCCACAGATACGCAGTATTTT. It yields the protein CASSLSGAGRASTDTQYF.